This paragraph covers one TCR beta chain sequence. Repertoires were generated with immunoSEQ multiplex PCR, while TCRdb's copy carries only in-frame clones and drops some. Among 70,000 to 90,000 clones listed, about 88% were seen once. This entry belongs to a study of OX40 agonist ivuxolimab in advanced cancers. Study summary: Six ivuxolimab dose levels, 0.01 to 10 mg/kg, were given intravenously every 2 weeks. The dose-escalation cohort was just under 85% male, with a mean age of approximately 61 years, ranging about 20 to 85.

Germline lookup yields CDR1 SGHRS and CDR2 YFSETQ. V lost 2 bases and J 5 bases, leaving 12 bases between the germline ends. This CDR3 spans 14 amino acids. The sample was CD4+ or CD8+ T cells sorted from blood, taken in a trial of the OX40 agonist ivuxolimab. The chain uses TRBV5-1 and TRBJ2-3; D is tentatively TRBD1 or TRBD2 (5 bases each). The receptor comes from an adult with an advanced solid tumor such as melanoma, head and neck, liver or kidney cancer. CDR3 coding DNA: TGCGCCAGCAGCTTTCCTGGGGGAGAAGATACGCAGTATTTT. It translates to CASSFPGGEDTQYF.